This T cell receptor beta chain is from a study of siplizumab effects on memory and regulatory T cells. Study-wide points: Suppressive activity of Tregs proliferating in siplizumab cultures remained unconfirmed. Naive T cells were seemingly more diverse than memory cells, and major contributions to the alloresponse seemed to be made by them. Just a small share of alloreactive clones was traced back to unstimulated subsets.

Assaying covered 100,000 or so TCR templates per sample. This table comes from immunoSEQ multiplex PCR, and its TCRdb copy is limited to in-frame clones, with some not included. The sample yields some 100,000 clones, about 93% seen once. Regarding this clone: The antigen remains unidentified.

The clonotype comes from a human donor in good health. The sample was non-Treg CD4+ T cells sorted from blood.

CDR3 in amino acids: CASSAPTRGGREETQYF. CDR3 DNA sequence: TGCGCCAGCAGCGCCCCAACCCGGGGGGGCCGGGAAGAGACCCAGTACTTC. The chain links TRBV5-1 to TRBJ2-5, with 8 bases fitting TRBD2. CDR3 length equals 17 residues. Germline V gene data show CDR1 as SGHRS and CDR2 as YFSETQ. The V gene end was trimmed by 4 bases and the J gene end by 3 bases; junction bases not matched to a gene: 14.